This is a list of T cell receptor beta chains from one sample in a study of read filtering for tumor transcriptome and immune sequencing. TCRdb redid the calling of the reads with MiXCR, one entry per CDR3 protein. The sample has around 50,000 distinct CDR3 sequences, around an eighth seen once. Sequenced sample: a population of CD138-negative cells sorted from bone marrow. The source is a donor older than 35 with multiple myeloma. Each CDR3 is given with its conserved first and last residue. The D gene is left open where the match is weak. Rows may omit the clone size; those that give it use once, few, many or a size class.

j_call d_call v_call clone_size cdr3_aa cdr3_nt
TRBJ1-1 - TRBV7-6 - CASSGRTEMNTEAFF TGTGCCAGCAGCGGACGGACAGAGATGAACACTGAAGCTTTCTTT
TRBJ2-7 - TRBV15 many CATSRDRAMGEQYF TGTGCCACCAGCAGAGACCGGGCCATGGGAGAGCAGTACTTC
TRBJ2-3 - TRBV7-3 few CASSPRPTRSHTQYF TGTGCCAGCAGCCCACGCCCGACAAGAAGCCATACGCAGTATTTT
TRBJ2-7 TRBD1 TRBV5-1 many CASSYQDRIRDEQYF TGCGCCAGCAGCTATCAGGACAGGATCCGCGACGAGCAGTACTTC
TRBJ1-4 - TRBV20-1 many CSARRTDNEKLFF TGCAGTGCCCGGAGAACAGATAATGAAAAACTGTTTTTT
TRBJ2-4 - TRBV3-1 many CASSLMNKNIQYF TGTGCCAGTAGCTTGATGAACAAAAACATTCAGTACTTC
TRBJ2-2 - TRBV6-5 - CASRPLSGGNTGELFF TGTGCCAGCAGACCTCTTAGCGGCGGGAACACCGGGGAGCTGTTTTTT
TRBJ2-7 TRBD1 TRBV7-6 many CASSPTGREQYF TGTGCCAGCAGCCCGACAGGGCGCGAGCAGTACTTC
TRBJ1-2 - TRBV27 many CASSLSGQGYGYTF TGTGCCAGCAGTTTATCTGGCCAGGGATATGGCTACACCTTC
TRBJ2-2 - TRBV7-9 - CASSLTNFNTGELFF TGTGCCAGCAGCCTGACCAATTTTAACACCGGGGAGCTGTTTTTT
TRBJ2-5 - TRBV29-1 many CSVDIGSQETQYF TGCAGCGTTGATATAGGCAGTCAAGAGACCCAGTACTTC
TRBJ1-5 TRBD1 TRBV6-5 many CASSETGPLYQPQHF TGTGCCAGCAGCGAGACAGGGCCCCTCTATCAGCCCCAGCATTTT
TRBJ1-2 - TRBV7-9 many CASETETNYGYTF TGTGCCAGCGAGACAGAGACTAACTATGGCTACACCTTC
TRBJ2-1 TRBD2 TRBV3-1 few CASRSSGRGYNEQFF TGTGCCAGCAGGTCTAGCGGGAGGGGTTACAATGAGCAGTTCTTC
TRBJ1-3 - TRBV13 - CASSSPRGPGNTIYF TGTGCCAGCAGCTCCCCCCGGGGCCCTGGAAACACCATATATTTT
TRBJ2-7 TRBD1 TRBV20-1 many CSAPGQGSEQYF TGCAGTGCCCCGGGACAGGGGTCCGAGCAGTACTTC
TRBJ2-4 - TRBV4-1 - CASSRDRLDKNIQCF TGCGCCAGCAGCCGGGACAGACTAGACAAAAACATTCAGTGCTTC
TRBJ2-2 - TRBV6-5 many CASSYSFGQANTGELFF TGTGCCAGCAGTTACTCGTTTGGGCAGGCGAACACCGGGGAGCTGTTTTTT
TRBJ2-1 TRBD2 TRBV5-6 many CASSPLSGGGNNEQFF TGTGCCAGCAGCCCCCTTAGTGGCGGGGGAAACAATGAGCAGTTCTTC
TRBJ1-4 - TRBV7-9 many CASSLVLYGTEKLFF TGTGCCAGCAGCTTAGTGCTGTACGGGACTGAAAAACTGTTTTTT
TRBJ1-5 - TRBV7-2 many CASSLGSPGSQPQHF TGTGCCAGCAGCTTAGGTAGCCCTGGGAGTCAGCCCCAGCATTTT
TRBJ1-1 TRBD1 TRBV20-1 many CSARSRDRVFMNTEAFF TGCAGTGCTCGTTCCCGGGACAGGGTCTTTATGAACACTGAAGCTTTCTTT
TRBJ1-5 TRBD1 TRBV7-9 - CASSLDGTGGGQEQPQHF TGTGCCAGCAGCTTAGATGGGACAGGGGGAGGACAGGAACAGCCCCAGCATTTT
TRBJ2-3 - TRBV7-2 many CASSLRFLTGIFTDTQYF TGTGCCAGCAGCTTGAGATTCTTAACGGGGATATTCACAGATACGCAGTATTTT
TRBJ2-7 - TRBV5-6 many CASSPQGLYEQYF TGTGCCAGCAGTCCTCAGGGGCTCTACGAGCAGTACTTC
TRBJ2-5 - TRBV10-3 many CAISEATETQYF TGTGCCATCAGTGAAGCAACAGAGACCCAGTACTTC
TRBJ2-7 TRBD1 TRBV29-1 many CSVEDRAGYEQYF TGCAGCGTGGAGGACAGGGCGGGCTACGAGCAGTACTTC
TRBJ2-7 TRBD1 TRBV20-1 many CSAQGQPTYEQYF TGCAGTGCTCAGGGACAGCCTACCTACGAGCAGTACTTC